One and the same sample provided the 2 T cell receptor beta chains below, sequenced in a study of blood T cell repertoires in COVID-19. Produced via immunoSEQ multiplex PCR; TCRdb's table is partial and in-frame only. In the table there are some 180,000 clones, around 80% of which are singletons. The sample comprised PBMCs or T cells enriched from blood (not recorded which). These receptors were collected from a man aged 55 to 70 who had been exposed to COVID-19.

The chain has TRBV27 and TRBJ1-5; maybe TRBD1 (5 bases). Deletions cut 0 bases from V and 4 bases from J, with 10 bases between. The CDR3 covers 15 residues. Germline V gene data show CDR1 as MNHEY and CDR2 as SMNVEV (reference sequence). The CDR3 reads CASSLSGRVNQPQHF. The CDR3 DNA reads as TGTGCCAGCAGTTTATCGGGCAGGGTTAATCAGCCCCAGCATTTT.

CDR3 in amino acids: CASRKDRASFF. The CDR3 DNA reads as TGTGCCAGCAGAAAAGACAGGGCATCTTTCTTT. The chain combines TRBV6-5 with TRBJ1-1; the match to TRBD1 covers 7 bases. V was clipped by 6 bases and J by 12 bases; unmatched bases: 7. The CDR3 covers 11 residues. The germline CDR1 and CDR2 sequences are MNHEY and SVGAGI.